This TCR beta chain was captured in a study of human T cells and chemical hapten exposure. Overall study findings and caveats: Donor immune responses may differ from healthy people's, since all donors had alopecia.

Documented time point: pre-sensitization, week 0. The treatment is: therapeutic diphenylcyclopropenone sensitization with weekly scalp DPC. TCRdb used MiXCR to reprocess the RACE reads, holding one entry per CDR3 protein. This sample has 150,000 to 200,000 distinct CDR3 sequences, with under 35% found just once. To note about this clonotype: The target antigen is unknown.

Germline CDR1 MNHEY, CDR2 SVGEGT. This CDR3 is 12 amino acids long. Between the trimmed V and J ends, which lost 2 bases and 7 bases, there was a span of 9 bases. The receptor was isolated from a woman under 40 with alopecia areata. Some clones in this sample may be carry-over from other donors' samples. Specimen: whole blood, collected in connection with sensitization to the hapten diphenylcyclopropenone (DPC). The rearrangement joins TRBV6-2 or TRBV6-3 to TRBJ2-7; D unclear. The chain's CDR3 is CASSYPQVEQYF. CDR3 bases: TGTGCCAGCAGTTACCCCCAAGTTGAGCAGTACTTC.